These 18 T cell receptor beta chains were all obtained from the same sample, sequenced in a study of T cell repertoires in aging, cancer and after chemotherapy. The template was genomic DNA from peripheral blood, not RNA. Rearranged V-D-J TRB sequences were amplified with a mixed TRB-A/B primer pool. Each CDR3 protein is one row after TCRdb ran MiXCR on the multiplex PCR reads. The sample has 13,000 or so distinct CDR3 sequences; roughly 26% are singletons. Sequenced input: blood. The receptors were sampled from a human donor in good health.

This clonotype is labeled medium-sized. V is TRBV19 and J is TRBJ1-5; maybe TRBD1 (6 bases). Trimming removed 5 bases at V and 6 bases at J, with 11 bases between. The CDR3 consists of 13 residues. Germline V gene sequence: CDR1 LNHDA, CDR2 SQIVND (reference sequence). This CDR3 is CASSGQLGQPQHF. For the CDR3, the DNA is TGTGCCAGTAGTGGACAGCTTGGTCAGCCCCAGCATTTT.

This clonotype occurred a few times. The chain carries TRBV20-1 and TRBJ1-6; the match to TRBD1 covers 7 bases. Germline CDR1 and CDR2: DFQATT and SNEGSKA (reference sequence). This CDR3 contains 17 residues. The V and J ends lost 1 base and 7 bases, in that order; junction bases with no gene match: 13. CDR3 protein: CSARAGVQQGSNSPLHF. For the CDR3, the DNA is TGCAGTGCTAGAGCGGGCGTACAACAGGGGTCAAATTCACCCCTCCACTTT.

This clonotype was recorded a few times. CDR3 DNA: TGCGCCAGCAGCTCTGGCGTAAGACAGCCTAGCACAGATACGCAGTATTTT. Its protein is CASSSGVRQPSTDTQYF. The chain joins TRBV5-1 to TRBJ2-3; perhaps TRBD1 as D (5 bases). The V gene's germline CDR1 is SGHRS and CDR2 YFSETQ. CDR3 length: 17 residues. The germline V and J ends were trimmed by 3 bases and 0 bases, with 17 bases remaining between them.

This clonotype has a handful of counts. The chain combines TRBV4-1 with TRBJ1-5, with D perhaps matching TRBD1 (5 bases). Germline values: CDR1 MGHRA, CDR2 YSYEKL. Trimming cost V 3 bases and J 0 bases, with 12 bases left between them. The CDR3 has 16 amino acids. As DNA, the CDR3 is TGCGCCAGCAGCCATGGGGCGGCTAATAGCAATCAGCCCCAGCATTTT. Amino acid sequence: CASSHGAANSNQPQHF.

Turning to this clonotype: A single base separates this from a much larger clone, so it may be a read error. The CDR3 protein is CASRPDRPPYGYTF. The CDR3 region has the DNA TGTGCCAGCAGGCCGGACAGGCCCCCCTATGGCTACACCTTC. V gene TRBV27 combines with J gene TRBJ1-2; TRBD1 agrees at 7 bases. CDR1 and CDR2 (germline): MNHEY, SMNVEV (reference sequence). The ends lost 6 bases at V and 4 bases at J; junction bases unmatched: 8. CDR3 length equals 14 residues.

By share, this clonotype counts as medium-sized (0.01 to 0.1%). The J gene is TRBJ1-1, the V gene TRBV29-1, with 8 bases lining up with TRBD1. Germline V lookup: CDR1 SQVTM, CDR2 ANQGSEA. This CDR3 contains 11 residues. The ends lost 6 bases at V and 4 bases at J; junction bases unmatched: 1. CDR3 sequence reads: CSVDRGTEAFF. CDR3 bases: TGCAGCGTCGACAGGGGCACTGAAGCTTTCTTT. Supplemented by reference TRBV29-1 and TRBJ1-1, the full variable domain reads SAVISQKPSRDICQRGTSLTIQCQVDSQVTMMFWYRQQPGQSLTLIATANQGSEATYESGFVIDKFPISRPNLTFSTLTVSNMSPEDSSIYLCSVDRGTEAFFGQGTRLTVV.

This clonotype rates as medium-sized. The genes are TRBV29-1 and TRBJ2-3; D may match TRBD1 or TRBD2 (6 bases each). This CDR3 is 14 amino acids long. The V end was cut by 8 bases, the J end by 2 bases, with 17 bases between. In germline, CDR1 is SQVTM, CDR2 ANQGSEA. The CDR3 DNA sequence: TGCAGCTCGAGTGGTCGGGGGCCCACAGATACGCAGTATTTT. It is translated as CSSSGRGPTDTQYF.

The rearrangement joins TRBV5-6 to TRBJ2-5; D is ambiguous. Trimming cost V 5 bases and J 0 bases, with 8 bases left between them. CDR3 length equals 13 residues. The germline CDR1 and CDR2 sequences are SGHDT and YYEEEE. The chain's CDR3 is CASRYSYQETQYF. CDR3 bases: TGTGCCAGCAGGTATTCGTACCAAGAGACCCAGTACTTC. Full variable domain (rest looked up from reference TRBV5-6 and TRBJ2-5): DAGVTQSPTHLIKTRGQQVTLRCSPKSGHDTVSWYQQALGQGPQFIFQYYEEEERQRGNFPDRFSGHQFPNYSSELNVNALLLGDSALYLCASRYSYQETQYFGPGTRLLVL.

In its sample, this clonotype was seen a few times. The chain links TRBV11-2 to TRBJ2-1; a possible D gene is TRBD2 (5 bases). V gave up 4 bases and J gave up 2 bases, with 12 bases separating them. CDR3 size: 15 residues. Germline-derived CDR1 and CDR2 are SGHAT and FQNNGV. The CDR3 nucleotides are TGTGCCAGCAGCTCTCTAGCTGGCCCCTACAATGAGCAGTTCTTC. This gives the protein CASSSLAGPYNEQFF.

CDR3 region: CASSITSRVFDYGYTF. The CDR3 region has the DNA TGTGCCAGTAGTATAACAAGCAGGGTTTTTGACTATGGCTACACCTTC. The chain has TRBV19 and TRBJ1-2; D is perhaps TRBD1 (5 bases). CDR1 is LNHDA, CDR2 SQIVND, per germline (reference sequence). The CDR3 spans 16 residues. V dropped 2 bases and J dropped 3 bases, with 16 bases sitting between them.

The chain recombines TRBV5-5 with TRBJ2-4, with TRBD2 matching 7 bases. CDR3 size: 15 residues. The trim removed 4 bases at V and 1 base at J, leaving 5 bases unmatched. The germline CDR1 and CDR2 sequences are SGHKS and YYEKEE (reference sequence). CDR3 in DNA: TGTGCCAGCAGCGTCATCGGGGGGGCCAAAAACATTCAGTACTTC. Protein sequence: CASSVIGGAKNIQYF.

This clonotype was found a few times. The V gene is TRBV19, the J gene TRBJ1-5; 8 nucleotides agree with TRBD1. The CDR3 loop spans 15 amino acids. Trimming removed 8 bases from V and 2 bases from J; junction bases left unmatched: 8. In germline, CDR1 is LNHDA, CDR2 SQIVND (reference sequence). The CDR3 nucleotides are TGTGCCAGTTCACCTGCCAGGGGGCGCAATCAGCCCCAGCATTTT. Its translation is CASSPARGRNQPQHF.

This rearrangement joins TRBV6-5 to TRBJ1-2; TRBD1 agrees at 7 bases. The CDR3 length is 14 residues. V gave up 5 bases and J gave up 8 bases; unmatched junction bases: 11. In germline, CDR1 is MNHEY, CDR2 SVGAGI. The CDR3 DNA follows: TGTGCCAGCAGTCCCCGGTGGCAGGGGGGGGGCTACACCTTC. Amino acid sequence: CASSPRWQGGGYTF.

This clonotype was detected only a few times. This chain links TRBV6-5 with TRBJ2-1; 7 bases fit TRBD2. Germline CDR1 MNHEY, CDR2 SVGAGI. The ends lost 5 bases at V and 4 bases at J; junction bases unmatched: 14. This CDR3 is 17 amino acids long. This CDR3 reads CASSDPAGPGPYNEQFF. CDR3 sequence (DNA): TGTGCCAGCAGTGATCCAGCGGGGCCCGGACCTTACAATGAGCAGTTCTTC.

This clonotype has only a few counts. The CDR3 region has the DNA TGTGCCAGCAGCTTAGTGTCCACAGATACGCAGTATTTT. This sequence encodes CASSLVSTDTQYF. V is TRBV7-9 and J is TRBJ2-3; D remains ambiguous. The CDR3 is 13 amino acids. V gave up 1 base and J gave up 2 bases, with 4 bases separating them. Germline V gene sequence: CDR1 SEHNR, CDR2 FQNEAQ (reference sequence).

As to this clonotype: This may arise from a read error, as a much more abundant clone is one base away. The V and J genes are TRBV5-1 and TRBJ2-6, with TRBD1 as a possible D gene (5 bases). Germline CDR1 SGHRS, CDR2 YFSETQ. The CDR3 totals 17 residues. This CDR3 is CASSLVGLIFGANVLTF. DNA of the CDR3: TGTGCCAGCAGCTTGGTGGGGCTTATCTTTGGGGCCAACGTCCTGACTTTC.

This clonotype has more than one count but fewer than ten. This chain connects TRBV27 to TRBJ2-2; TRBD2 matches 8 bases. V lost 6 bases, J lost 8 bases, and 11 bases stayed unmatched. Germline V gene data show CDR1 as MNHEY and CDR2 as SMNVEV (reference sequence). The CDR3 spans 15 residues. The CDR3 spells CASRPYGGALGELFF. The CDR3 bases are TGTGCCAGCAGGCCGTACGGGGGGGCATTAGGGGAGCTGTTTTTT.

The chain recombines TRBV6-5 with TRBJ2-2; D perhaps matches TRBD2 (5 bases). Germline V gives CDR1 MNHEY, CDR2 SVGAGI. Trimming cost V 9 bases and J 7 bases, with 18 bases left between them. The CDR3 consists of 14 residues. In DNA, the CDR3 is TGTGCCAGTTCCTGGACTTCTGCAAACGGGGAGCTGTTTTTT. As protein: CASSWTSANGELFF.